This T cell receptor (beta chain) was obtained from a study of OX40 agonist ivuxolimab in advanced cancers. V lost 5 bases, J lost 4 bases, and 21 bases lay in between. Germline V gene lookup returns CDR1 SGHAT and CDR2 FQNNGV. The CDR3 extends over 16 amino acids. Libraries were prepared by immunoSEQ multiplex PCR; TCRdb keeps only in-frame clonotypes and omits some of them. The sample gives about 100,000 clones, about 89% of which show up once; around 0.15% is in the top ten. This TCR derives from an adult with an advanced solid tumor such as melanoma, head and neck, liver or kidney cancer. This rearrangement joins TRBV11-2 to TRBJ2-7; D perhaps matches TRBD2 (5 bases). This sample comprised CD4+ or CD8+ T cells sorted from blood, obtained in a trial of the OX40 agonist ivuxolimab. CDR3 in amino acids: CASSPQWALSGYEQYF. Written as DNA, the CDR3 is TGTGCCAGCAGCCCTCAGTGGGCTTTATCGGGGTACGAGCAGTACTTC.